Shown below are 28 T cell receptor beta chains from a single sample sequenced in a study of T cell repertoires in cytomegalovirus infection. A single record per CDR3 protein comes from TCRdb applying MiXCR to the reads. The sample includes some 180,000 distinct CDR3 sequences, less than 9.5% of them seen just once. The sequenced sample consisted of PBMCs. The receptors derive from a human donor in good health (CMV status not recorded). Some clones in this sample may be carry-over from other donors' samples.

This clonotype has a count of ten or more. The junction departs from the called germline gene at one end, perhaps through a read error. The genes are TRBV7-7 and TRBJ2-1, with unresolved D. CDR1 SSHAT and CDR2 FNYEAQ come from the germline V gene (reference sequence). CDR3 length: 13 amino acids. CDR3 loop: CASSLGQNNEQFF. The CDR3 DNA follows: TGTGCTAGCAGCTTGGGCCAGAACAATGAGCAGTTCTTC.

Ten or more counts support this clonotype. This rearrangement joins TRBV7-2 to TRBJ2-1; tentative D call: TRBD2 (5 bases). Trimming removed 3 bases at V and 3 bases at J, with 12 bases between. Germline loops: CDR1 SGHTA, CDR2 FQGNSA. The CDR3 has 15 residues. As DNA, the CDR3 is TGTGCCAGCAGCTTCCAAGGAGGCGACTACAATGAGCAGTTCTTC. Its translation: CASSFQGGDYNEQFF.

In its sample, this clonotype was seen a few times. The V gene is TRBV20-1, the J gene TRBJ2-1; D is uncertain. Trimming stripped 7 bases from V and 0 bases from J, with 13 bases between. Germline V lookup: CDR1 DFQATT, CDR2 SNEGSKA (reference sequence). The CDR3 is made up of 14 amino acids. In DNA form, the CDR3 reads TGCAGTGAGTTGGTACCTAGCTCCTACAATGAGCAGTTCTTC. Amino acids: CSELVPSSYNEQFF.

This clonotype showed up many times. This sequence joins TRBV7-2 and TRBJ1-1, with 7 nucleotides matching TRBD1. The germline V gene encodes CDR1 SGHTA and CDR2 FQGNSA. The V gene end was trimmed by 5 bases and the J gene end by 7 bases; junction bases not matched to a gene: 13. The CDR3 runs 15 residues. CDR3 DNA: TGTGCCAGCAGCCGACAGGGACTCCTTTCCATTGAAGCTTTCTTT. Its protein product is CASSRQGLLSIEAFF.

This clonotype was seen repeatedly, ten times or more. The V gene is TRBV7-2, the J gene TRBJ2-3, with D hard to call. Germline assignment: CDR1 SGHTA and CDR2 FQGNSA. This CDR3 region has 15 residues. Deletions cut 5 bases from V and 2 bases from J, with 14 bases between. The CDR3 region has the DNA TGTGCCAGCAGCCCAAGTATCCACCACACAGATACGCAGTATTTT. Translating it yields CASSPSIHHTDTQYF.

In this sample, this clonotype turned up many times. The CDR3 DNA sequence: TGTGCCAGCAGTTTAGGTCAGGGGTCAGCTTTCTTT. Amino acids: CASSLGQGSAFF. The chain couples TRBV12-3 or TRBV12-4 to TRBJ1-1; D possibly corresponds to TRBD1 (6 bases). The germline V and J ends were trimmed by 1 base and 10 bases, with 10 bases remaining between them. This CDR3 has 12 residues.

This clonotype has ten or more counts. V is TRBV7-2 and J is TRBJ2-2; D unclear. Germline assignment: CDR1 SGHTA and CDR2 FQGNSA. V gave up 4 bases and J gave up 4 bases, with 4 bases separating them. The CDR3 length is 12 residues. DNA for the CDR3: TGTGCCAGCAGCTCCCCCACCGGGGAGCTGTTTTTT. It specifies CASSSPTGELFF.

This clonotype was recorded many times. CDR3 coding DNA: TGTGCCAGCAGCACAGGATGGACAGGCGTCTCTGGGGCCAACGTCCTGACTTTC. Amino acids: CASSTGWTGVSGANVLTF. The chain combines TRBV7-2 with TRBJ2-6, with TRBD1 identical over 7 bases. V trimming: 5 bases; J trimming: 0 bases; junction bases outside the gene matches: 10. Looked up from germline, CDR1 is SGHTA and CDR2 is FQGNSA. CDR3 length: 18 residues.

This clonotype was detected a few times. This chain uses TRBV28 with TRBJ1-1, with D possibly matching TRBD1 (6 bases). The CDR3 is made up of 17 amino acids. Germline loops: CDR1 MDHEN, CDR2 SYDVKM. Trimming removed 3 bases from V and 7 bases from J, with 24 bases in between. This chain's CDR3 is CASSFLLSRDNKVEAFF. CDR3 in DNA: TGTGCCAGCAGTTTCCTACTTTCCCGGGACAACAAAGTTGAAGCTTTCTTT.

This clonotype was picked up many times. This chain's CDR3 is CASSSMIGSTDTQYF. As DNA, the CDR3 is TGTGCCAGCAGCTCCATGATCGGGAGCACAGATACGCAGTATTTT. The V gene is TRBV7-2, the J gene TRBJ2-3; no firm D call. Germline assignment: CDR1 SGHTA and CDR2 FQGNSA. The CDR3 is 15 amino acids. Trimming removed 4 bases from V and 0 bases from J, with 11 bases in between.

A few counts support this clonotype. V usage is TRBV10-3 and J usage is TRBJ2-2, with a tentative D call TRBD2 (5 bases). V lost 2 bases and J 5 bases, leaving 15 bases between the germline ends. The CDR3 has 16 residues. Germline V gives CDR1 ENHRY, CDR2 SYGVKD. CDR3 protein: CAISEGPLVKTGELFF. The CDR3 DNA reads TGTGCCATCAGTGAGGGACCACTAGTAAAAACCGGGGAGCTGTTTTTT.

This clonotype has a count of ten or more. V gene TRBV7-2 combines with J gene TRBJ2-5, with 7 bases fitting TRBD2. Germline CDR1 SGHTA, CDR2 FQGNSA. J lost 5 bases, V lost 1 base, and 7 bases had no gene match. This CDR3 is 15 amino acids long. CDR3 DNA sequence: TGTGCCAGCAGCTTAGTTGGGAGGGCCGGGGAGACCCAGTACTTC. This gives the protein CASSLVGRAGETQYF.

This clonotype was observed at least ten times. This chain links TRBV5-4 with TRBJ2-1; D perhaps matches TRBD2 (6 bases). The CDR3 totals 14 residues. Deletions cut 1 base from V and 5 bases from J, with 10 bases between. Germline V gene lookup returns CDR1 SGHNT and CDR2 YYREEE (reference sequence). The CDR3 spells CASSLSTGDNEQFF. CDR3 sequence (DNA): TGTGCCAGCAGCTTGTCGACGGGGGACAATGAGCAGTTCTTC. Supplemented by reference TRBV5-4 and TRBJ2-1, the full variable domain reads ETGVTQSPTHLIKTRGQQVTLRCSSQSGHNTVSWYQQALGQGPQFIFQYYREEENGRGNFPPRFSGLQFPNYSSELNVNALELDDSALYLCASSLSTGDNEQFFGPGTRLTVL.

This clonotype was detected ten times or more. The CDR3 is CASKGTGDYEQFF. The DNA for the CDR3 is TGTGCCAGCAAAGGGACAGGGGACTATGAGCAGTTCTTC. J is TRBJ2-1 and V is TRBV6-2 or TRBV6-3; 10 nucleotides agree with TRBD1. This CDR3 is 13 amino acids long. Trimming cost V 7 bases and J 8 bases; bases outside gene matches: 5. Germline CDR1 MNHEY, CDR2 SVGEGT.

In this sample, this clonotype turned up a few times. The V and J genes are TRBV6-6 and TRBJ2-3; D is ambiguous. V lost 10 bases and J lost 2, with 4 bases in between. The CDR3 loop spans 10 amino acids. Germline V lookup: CDR1 MNHNY, CDR2 SVGAGI (reference sequence). The CDR3 region is CATFTDTQYF. DNA of the CDR3: TGTGCCACCTTCACAGATACGCAGTATTTT.

This clonotype was observed many times. The rearrangement links TRBV6-2 or TRBV6-3 to TRBJ2-1; 8 bases are shared with TRBD1. The CDR3 is 15 amino acids. V lost 5 bases, J lost 0 bases, and 3 bases stayed unmatched. Germline CDR1 reads MNHEY; CDR2 reads SVGEGT. The CDR3 spells CASSQTGDSYNEQFF. CDR3 nucleotides: TGTGCCAGCAGTCAGACAGGGGACTCCTACAATGAGCAGTTCTTC.

Ten or more counts support this clonotype. The genes are TRBV7-2 and TRBJ2-7; the match to TRBD1 covers 10 bases. CDR3 length: 15 amino acids. Germline CDR1 is SGHTA and CDR2 is FQGNSA. Trimming took 2 bases from V and 1 from J; bases not matched to a gene: 2. The CDR3: CASSLRTGGSYEQYF. CDR3 DNA: TGTGCCAGCAGCTTAAGGACAGGGGGTTCCTACGAGCAGTACTTC.

By sample fraction, this clonotype is medium-sized. The chain couples TRBV11-3 to TRBJ2-5; D possibly corresponds to TRBD2 (5 bases). The CDR3 extends over 17 amino acids. Trimming left V 1 base short and J 1 base short, with 16 bases between. Germline V lookup: CDR1 SGHNT, CDR2 YENEEA. The CDR3 reads CASSLGVATEGQETQYF. The DNA for the CDR3 is TGTGCCAGCAGCTTAGGGGTGGCTACCGAGGGCCAAGAGACCCAGTACTTC.

This clonotype has a handful of counts. The chain links TRBV11-2 to TRBJ2-4; a weak D match, TRBD2 (7 bases). The germline V gene encodes CDR1 SGHAT and CDR2 FQNNGV. The length of the CDR3 is 18 residues. With 5 bases removed from V and 0 bases from J, the gap between germline ends came to 20 bases. In DNA, the CDR3 is TGTGCCAGCAGCCCACAGGGCGGGGGAGCTCTAGCCAAAAACATTCAGTACTTC. This translates into CASSPQGGGALAKNIQYF.

The rearrangement links TRBV30 to TRBJ2-2, with D perhaps matching TRBD2 (6 bases). Germline V gene lookup returns CDR1 GTSNPN and CDR2 SVGIG (reference sequence). The V end lost 0 bases, the J end lost 1 base, and 9 bases lay between the germline ends. CDR3 length: 15 residues. CDR3 bases: TGTGCCTGGAGTGTGGCGGGAAAGAACACCGGGGAGCTGTTTTTT. Amino acid sequence: CAWSVAGKNTGELFF.

This clonotype was found a few times. A much larger clone is a single base away; this may be a read error. CDR3: CASSRTYEQYF. CDR3 in DNA: TGTGCCAGCAGCCGCACCTACGAGCAGTACTTC. This chain links TRBV6-2 or TRBV6-3 with TRBJ2-7; D unresolved. Deletions cut 6 bases from V and 2 bases from J, with 5 bases between. The CDR3 consists of 11 residues. Germline CDR1 and CDR2: MNHEY and SVGEGT.

This clonotype appeared many times. This chain connects TRBV7-8 to TRBJ2-1; D is ambiguous. The germline CDR1 and CDR2 sequences are SGHVS and FQNEAQ. The CDR3 consists of 15 residues. V lost 2 bases, J lost 9 bases, and 17 bases lay in between. The CDR3 reads CASSLSLSGNGEQFF. The CDR3 DNA reads TGTGCCAGCAGCTTAAGTTTGTCCGGAAACGGTGAGCAGTTCTTC.

This clonotype showed up many times. The CDR3 nucleotides are TGTGCCAGCAGCTTAAACTCCGGGACAGGGTCCACTGAAGCTTTCTTT. Protein product: CASSLNSGTGSTEAFF. The rearrangement joins TRBV11-2 to TRBJ1-1; 9 bases map to TRBD1. This CDR3 spans 16 amino acids. V was clipped by 2 bases and J by 4 bases; unmatched bases: 8. From germline, CDR1 is SGHAT and CDR2 FQNNGV.

The gene calls are TRBV4-3 and TRBJ2-7; D is unresolved. With 3 bases removed from V and 0 bases from J, the gap between germline ends came to 12 bases. CDR1 LGHNA and CDR2 YSLEER come from the germline V gene. This CDR3 comprises 15 residues. The CDR3 reads CASSQEIHSSYEQYF. The CDR3 bases are TGCGCCAGCAGCCAGGAGATACACAGCTCCTACGAGCAGTACTTC.

This clonotype appeared many times. The chain carries TRBV28 and TRBJ2-3, with TRBD2 identical over 7 bases. The CDR3 contains 16 residues. Germline CDR1 MDHEN, CDR2 SYDVKM. Trimming cost V 5 bases and J 5 bases; bases outside gene matches: 13. The CDR3 coding sequence is TGTGCCAGCAGTCCCGTGGTGGGAGGGCCAGAAGATACGCAGTATTTT. It encodes CASSPVVGGPEDTQYF.

This clonotype was detected ten times or more. The J gene is TRBJ2-3, the V gene TRBV20-1; 8 bases match TRBD2. In germline, CDR1 is DFQATT, CDR2 SNEGSKA (reference sequence). V shed 3 bases and J 3 bases; nucleotides not matched to a gene: 5. CDR3 length: 14 residues. The CDR3 DNA reads as TGCAGTGCTAGCGAGGCTAGCGGGACAGATACGCAGTATTTT. It specifies CSASEASGTDTQYF.

The rearrangement links TRBV6-6 to TRBJ1-6; a weak D match, TRBD1 (5 bases). Germline CDR1 is MNHNY and CDR2 is SVGAGI (reference sequence). This CDR3 is 13 amino acids long. Deletions cut 7 bases from V and 7 bases from J, with 11 bases between. The CDR3 protein is CASKWDGNSPLHF. In DNA form, the CDR3 reads TGTGCCAGCAAGTGGGACGGCAATTCACCCCTCCACTTT.

This clonotype occurred a few times. The chain carries TRBV4-3 and TRBJ1-5; D may be TRBD1 (6 bases). The CDR3 extends over 14 amino acids. V was pared by 0 bases and J by 9 bases, with 12 bases between. Germline CDR1 and CDR2: LGHNA and YSLEER. CDR3 DNA sequence: TGCGCCAGCAGCCAAGAGTACAGGGAGTTGCCCCAGCATTTT. This translates into CASSQEYRELPQHF.